This TCR beta chain was identified in a study of CD8+CD57+ T cells in acquired aplastic anemia. Study details: Sorted CD4+ and CD8+ cell DNA averaged roughly 3.2 ug. Read counts for CD4+ cells (from healthy donors) averaged around 10 million. Regarding the study as a whole: CD8+ Simpson's diversity showed no significant patient-control difference.

TCR beta VDJ and CDR3 were profiled, and genomic DNA was the template. TCRdb redid the calling of the reads with MiXCR, one entry per CDR3 protein. Seen here are 400,000 to 450,000 distinct CDR3 sequences, 65% to 80% observed once, and the top ten hold 4%. About this clonotype: Its antigen is unidentified.

Looked up from germline, CDR1 is SEHNR and CDR2 is FQNEAQ (reference sequence). The length of the CDR3 is 15 residues. Trimming pared 2 bases from V and 9 bases from J, leaving 18 bases between. V and J are TRBV7-9 and TRBJ2-3; D gene unclear. The sequenced sample was sorted CD4+, CD8+, or CD8+CD57+ T cells (not recorded which) from PBMCs. This receptor was identified in a human donor in good health, serving as a control. DNA of the CDR3: TGTGCCAGCAGCTTAAGGTTGTCCAGCACACAGACGCAGTATTTT. It specifies CASSLRLSSTQTQYF.